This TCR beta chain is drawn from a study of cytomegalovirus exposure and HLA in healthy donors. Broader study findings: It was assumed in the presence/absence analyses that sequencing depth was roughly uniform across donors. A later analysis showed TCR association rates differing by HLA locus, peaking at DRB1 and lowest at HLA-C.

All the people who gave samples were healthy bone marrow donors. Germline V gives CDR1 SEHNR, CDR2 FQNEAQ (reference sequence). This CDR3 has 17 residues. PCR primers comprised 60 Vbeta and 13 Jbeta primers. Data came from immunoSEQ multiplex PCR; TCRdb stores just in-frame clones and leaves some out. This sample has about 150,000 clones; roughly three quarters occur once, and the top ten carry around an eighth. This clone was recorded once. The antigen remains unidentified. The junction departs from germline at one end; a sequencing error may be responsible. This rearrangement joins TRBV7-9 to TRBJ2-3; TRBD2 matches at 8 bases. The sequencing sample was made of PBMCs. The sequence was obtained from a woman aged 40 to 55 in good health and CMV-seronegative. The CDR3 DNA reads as TGTTCCAGCATCCTGATGGGCTGGTTAGCGGGGCCAGATACGCAGTATTTT. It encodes CSSILMGWLAGPDTQYF.